The rows below give T cell receptor beta chains drawn from one sample of a study of patients and donors after allogeneic stem cell transplantation. Via MiXCR, TCRdb re-called the RT-PCR reads, giving one row per CDR3 protein. The sample yields about 410,000 distinct CDR3 sequences, 16% seen once. Specimen: blood, either unsorted or a sorted T cell fraction (not recorded which). These receptors all come from a human donor who was either an allogeneic HSCT recipient or a stem cell or donor lymphocyte infusion donor (not recorded which). It is not recorded whose cells these are; they may come from a transplant donor. Both conserved end residues are part of each CDR3. Fields, in order: D gene, V gene, J gene, clone size, CDR3 protein. D genes are given only for firm matches. Expanded clones get a size class; other rows say once, few or many, or leave the size out.

>-|TRBV6-1|TRBJ2-2|-
CASSTLDTGELFF
>-|TRBV12-3/TRBV12-4|TRBJ1-1|-
CASSPGQFNPPEAFF
>TRBD1|TRBV5-6|TRBJ1-1|few
CASSLIRDRGRHTEAFF
>TRBD1|TRBV6-1|TRBJ2-1|many
CASLRTGVPHEQFF
>-|TRBV5-1|TRBJ2-2|-
CTSSLGTGRELFF
>TRBD1|TRBV15|TRBJ1-4|few
CATSRSRQGTREKLFF
>-|TRBV20-1|TRBJ1-2|few
CSALVTGWYGYTF
>-|TRBV5-1|TRBJ2-1|many
CASSLDRDKYNEQFF
>-|TRBV7-3|TRBJ2-3|few
CASSLNGAQYF
>TRBD1|TRBV5-1|TRBJ1-3|-
CASSTGGSGNTIYF
>TRBD2|TRBV11-3|TRBJ2-1|-
CASSPGSSGGHEQFF
>-|TRBV30|TRBJ2-7|-
CAWAGVTYEQYF
>TRBD2|TRBV6-1|TRBJ2-2|few
CASRGGGVNTGELFF
>TRBD2|TRBV20-1|TRBJ2-2|few
CSARDIASGGRGTGELFF
>-|TRBV5-6|TRBJ2-1|-
CASNDFRDINEQFF
>TRBD1|TRBV28|TRBJ1-2|-
CAVGTGNYGYTF
>-|TRBV6-5|TRBJ1-6|-
CASSYRDSNSPLHF
>TRBD1|TRBV28|TRBJ1-1|few
CASSSQSGGRAFF
>TRBD1|TRBV19|TRBJ2-3|few
CASSISRGGPDTQYF
>TRBD1|TRBV6-1|TRBJ2-1|-
CASSVRDRSEQFF
>-|TRBV2|TRBJ1-1|-
CASSRDTNTEAFF
>-|TRBV20-1|TRBJ2-7|few
CSARGFYSSEQYF
>TRBD1|TRBV10-3|TRBJ2-7|few
CAISADRAYEQYF
>TRBD2|TRBV19|TRBJ2-2|few
CASSIDSGGSKLFF
>-|TRBV7-2|TRBJ2-1|-
CASSLGDGYNEQFF
>-|TRBV10-3|TRBJ1-2|-
CAISDESGAGGYTF
>TRBD1|TRBV20-1|TRBJ2-7|-
CSAHTGTGDYEQYF
>-|TRBV5-1|TRBJ2-1|-
CASSFDLPIYNEQFF